The 32 T cell receptor beta chains presented below share a single source sample, sequenced in a study of post-analysis software for immune sequencing data (dated by TCRdb to 2014 to 2015). For these TCRs, the target antigens are not known. Paper-wide results and their limitations: Four to six TRBV segments, including TRBV5-6, TRBV5-1 and TRBV20-1, were significantly more frequent in patients than controls.

Libraries were prepared through PCR. Data came from an Illumina HiSeq 2500. To reduce PCR and sequencing biases, unique molecular identifiers were built into the TCR beta cDNA libraries. TCRdb applied fastp at Q25 and MiXCR to the public reads, then kept only in-frame beta chains. Under each unique CDR3 protein, matching rows form one entry showing the most common genes and DNA. The sample contains 450,000 to 650,000 distinct CDR3 sequences, 44% of them found a single time. More than 1.5% of the sample is held by the ten biggest clonotypes. The sequencing input was blood. Receptors originate from a girl aged 10 to 17 with multiple sclerosis.

This clonotype was observed a few times. The chain links TRBV28 to TRBJ1-4; D is unresolved. Germline assignment: CDR1 MDHEN and CDR2 SYDVKM. The CDR3 is 15 residues long. Trimming stripped 5 bases from V and 7 bases from J, with 17 bases between. The CDR3 is CASSPISGESEKLFF. CDR3 sequence (DNA): TGTGCCAGCAGTCCCATTTCGGGTGAAAGTGAAAAACTGTTTTTT.

This chain joins TRBV12-3 or TRBV12-4 and TRBJ2-7; D gene ambiguous. V shed 2 bases and J shed 3 bases, with 11 bases lying between them. The CDR3 consists of 14 residues. The CDR3 sequence is CASSLFGFRYEQYF. The DNA for the CDR3 is TGTGCCAGCAGTTTATTTGGCTTCCGCTACGAGCAGTACTTC.

This clonotype was picked up a small number of times. The chain recombines TRBV4-1 with TRBJ2-1, with a possible D match to TRBD2 (6 bases). The germline gives CDR1 MGHRA, CDR2 YSYEKL. The V end lost 1 base, the J end lost 0 bases, and 16 bases lay between the germline ends. CDR3 length: 18 residues. CDR3 bases: TGCGCCAGCAGCCAAGTGCGGGGAAAGCGGACCTCCTACAATGAGCAGTTCTTC. Protein sequence: CASSQVRGKRTSYNEQFF.

V usage is TRBV5-6 and J usage is TRBJ2-3; 9 nucleotides line up with TRBD2. Germline CDR1 and CDR2: SGHDT and YYEEEE. This CDR3 is built from 16 residues. With 3 bases clipped from V and 4 bases from J, the junction kept 9 bases outside the gene matches. As DNA, the CDR3 is TGTGCCAGCAGCTCATCGGCCAGGACTAGCGCAGATACGCAGTATTTT. Protein: CASSSSARTSADTQYF.

The table lists this clonotype with a few counts. The V gene is TRBV7-9, the J gene TRBJ1-4; 9 bases line up with TRBD1. CDR3 size: 14 residues. CDR1 SEHNR and CDR2 FQNEAQ come from the germline V gene (reference sequence). Germline trimming cut 5 bases from V and 10 bases from J; bases unmatched to any gene: 8. The CDR3: CASSTGGSSVKLFF. CDR3 DNA sequence: TGTGCCAGCAGCACAGGGGGCTCTTCGGTAAAACTGTTTTTT.

In this sample, this clonotype turned up a few times. The V gene is TRBV6-2 or TRBV6-3, the J gene TRBJ1-2; D might be TRBD1 (6 bases). Germline V gene sequence: CDR1 MNHEY, CDR2 SVGEGT. V lost 3 bases, J lost 4 bases, and 18 bases lay in between. The CDR3 is 16 amino acids. The CDR3 DNA sequence: TGTGCCAGCAGTTATCGTGCATCCGGGACACCCTATGGCTACACCTTC. The encoded protein is CASSYRASGTPYGYTF.

The chain is built from TRBV20-1 and TRBJ1-1; no clear D gene. CDR1 and CDR2 (germline): DFQATT, SNEGSKA (reference sequence). CDR3 length: 15 amino acids. Trimming pared 5 bases from V and 4 bases from J, leaving 20 bases between. CDR3 DNA sequence: TGCAGTGCTGCGCGGGCAGGTATAGGGAGCACTGAAGCTTTCTTT. This encodes CSAARAGIGSTEAFF.

This clonotype was recorded a few times. The rearrangement links TRBV29-1 to TRBJ2-7; 9 positions agree with TRBD1. The V gene end was trimmed by 4 bases and the J gene end by 5 bases; junction bases not matched to a gene: 3. This CDR3 spans 12 amino acids. Looked up from germline, CDR1 is SQVTM and CDR2 is ANQGSEA. CDR3 in DNA: TGCAGCGTTGGTCGGACAGGGGACGAGCAGTACTTC. Its protein is CSVGRTGDEQYF.

This chain joins TRBV12-3 or TRBV12-4 and TRBJ2-7; 9 bases map to TRBD1. V trimming: 3 bases; J trimming: 4 bases; junction bases outside the gene matches: 4. This CDR3 contains 14 residues. The CDR3 loop reads CASSLTDRGYEQYF. As DNA, the CDR3 is TGTGCCAGCAGTTTGACAGACAGGGGGTACGAGCAGTACTTC.

This clonotype was counted only a few times. V gene TRBV12-3 or TRBV12-4 combines with J gene TRBJ1-1; D uncertain. Trimming removed 0 bases from V and 0 bases from J, with 8 bases in between. The CDR3 totals 15 residues. CDR3 sequence reads: CASSLAVHLNTEAFF. For the CDR3, the DNA is TGTGCCAGCAGTTTAGCGGTCCATCTGAACACTGAAGCTTTCTTT.

The V gene is TRBV5-1, the J gene TRBJ2-7; the match to TRBD1 covers 7 bases. The V and J ends lost 0 bases and 3 bases, in that order; junction bases with no gene match: 6. The CDR3 covers 15 residues. Germline assignment: CDR1 SGHRS and CDR2 YFSETQ. Here the CDR3 reads CASSLVTGHLYEQYF. CDR3 sequence (DNA): TGCGCCAGCAGCTTGGTGACAGGGCACCTCTACGAGCAGTACTTC. The complete variable domain, with remaining parts taken from reference TRBV5-1 and TRBJ2-7, reads KAGVTQTPRYLIKTRGQQVTLSCSPISGHRSVSWYQQTPGQGLQFLFEYFSETQRNKGNFPGRFSGRQFSNSRSEMNVSTLELGDSALYLCASSLVTGHLYEQYFGPGTRLTVT.

V usage is TRBV7-9 and J usage is TRBJ2-1; maybe TRBD2 (6 bases). This CDR3 has 14 residues. V was pared by 5 bases and J by 6 bases, with 14 bases between. Germline CDR1 is SEHNR and CDR2 is FQNEAQ (reference sequence). This CDR3 reads CASSQSTSFNEQFF. The DNA of the CDR3 is TGTGCCAGCAGCCAAAGTACTAGCTTCAATGAGCAGTTCTTC.

The chain combines TRBV5-1 with TRBJ2-3; no definite D call. Germline V gives CDR1 SGHRS, CDR2 YFSETQ. This CDR3 is 15 amino acids long. V gave up 4 bases and J gave up 2 bases, with 14 bases separating them. CDR3 sequence: CASSHDADSTDTQYF. The CDR3, as DNA: TGCGCCAGCAGCCACGACGCCGACTCCACAGATACGCAGTATTTT.

The chain joins TRBV28 to TRBJ2-5, with TRBD1 as a possible D gene (5 bases). This CDR3 has 10 amino acids. Germline loops: CDR1 MDHEN, CDR2 SYDVKM. CDR3 region: CAAGKETQYF. The DNA for the CDR3 is TGTGCGGCAGGGAAGGAGACCCAGTACTTC.

This clonotype came up a few times. The chain has TRBV24-1 and TRBJ2-5, with 11 bases matching TRBD2. V gave up 1 base and J gave up 4 bases; unmatched junction bases: 4. Germline CDR1 and CDR2: KGHDR and SFDVKD. The CDR3 is 16 amino acids. In DNA form, the CDR3 reads TGTGCCACCAGTGATTTTACTAGCGGGAGTGGAGAGACCCAGTACTTC. The encoded protein is CATSDFTSGSGETQYF.

This clonotype was observed many times. The chain combines TRBV4-1 with TRBJ2-7; 8 bases are a match to TRBD2. The V segment lost 1 base and the J segment 3 bases; nucleotides outside the gene matches: 5. CDR1 and CDR2 (germline): MGHRA, YSYEKL. The CDR3 consists of 15 residues. CDR3 DNA sequence: TGCGCCAGCAGCCAAGTTCCAGCGGGAGACTACGAGCAGTACTTC. It codes for CASSQVPAGDYEQYF.

The chain carries TRBV5-1 and TRBJ2-7; TRBD1 matches 9 bases. The CDR3 has 14 amino acids. Trimming removed 4 bases from V and 3 bases from J; junction bases left unmatched: 5. Germline lookup yields CDR1 SGHRS and CDR2 YFSETQ. CDR3 coding DNA: TGCGCCAGCAGCAGGGGACAGGGAGGCTACGAGCAGTACTTC. Its translation: CASSRGQGGYEQYF. Full variable domain (missing parts from reference TRBV5-1 and TRBJ2-7): KAGVTQTPRYLIKTRGQQVTLSCSPISGHRSVSWYQQTPGQGLQFLFEYFSETQRNKGNFPGRFSGRQFSNSRSEMNVSTLELGDSALYLCASSRGQGGYEQYFGPGTRLTVT.

This chain uses TRBV3-1 with TRBJ1-2; 7 nucleotides align to TRBD1. The germline V gene encodes CDR1 LGHDT and CDR2 YNNKEL (reference sequence). CDR3 length: 16 amino acids. After removal of 6 bases from V and 4 bases from J, the junction contained 14 bases not matched to a gene. Here the CDR3 reads CASRRLQGTSSYGYTF. The CDR3 bases are TGTGCCAGCAGACGCCTACAGGGGACGTCTTCCTATGGCTACACCTTC.

This clonotype has a handful of counts. The chain links TRBV11-2 to TRBJ2-5; TRBD2 is a possible D gene (6 bases). CDR1 and CDR2 from the germline V gene are SGHAT and FQNNGV. V gave up 4 bases and J gave up 1 base, with 19 bases separating them. The CDR3 is made up of 17 amino acids. The CDR3: CASSSFPWGDSQETQYF. The CDR3 coding sequence is TGTGCCAGCAGCTCCTTTCCATGGGGGGACTCCCAAGAGACCCAGTACTTC.

The J gene is TRBJ2-5, the V gene TRBV20-1; 7 bases map to TRBD2. The junction had 16 bases not matched to a gene; V was cut back by 5 bases and J by 4 bases. Germline assignment: CDR1 DFQATT and CDR2 SNEGSKA (reference sequence). The CDR3 sequence is 16 residues long. This CDR3 reads CSAGGPRGGGRETQYF. For the CDR3, the DNA is TGCAGTGCTGGAGGTCCGCGGGGCGGGGGAAGAGAGACCCAGTACTTC.

The chain employs TRBV29-1 and TRBJ2-3; 7 bases are a match to TRBD2. CDR1 is SQVTM and CDR2 is ANQGSEA in the germline V gene. CDR3 length: 16 residues. The junction had 12 bases not matched to a gene; V was cut back by 4 bases and J by 2 bases. CDR3 in amino acids: CSVGGFLAATTDTQYF. CDR3 in DNA: TGCAGCGTTGGGGGATTCCTAGCGGCAACCACAGATACGCAGTATTTT.

CDR3 loop: CSAREHKSSYNEQFF. The CDR3 region has the DNA TGCAGTGCTAGAGAACACAAGAGCTCCTACAATGAGCAGTTCTTC. The chain links TRBV20-1 to TRBJ2-1; D is ambiguous. The V gene's germline CDR1 is DFQATT and CDR2 SNEGSKA (reference sequence). The CDR3 is 15 amino acids. The V gene lost 0 bases and the J gene lost 0 bases, with 9 bases spanning the gap.

V is TRBV19 and J is TRBJ2-7; D is uncertain. TRBJ2-5 matches the DNA end more closely, so the J call is doubtful. Germline CDR1 reads LNHDA; CDR2 reads SQIVND (reference sequence). The CDR3 has 14 residues. CDR3 in DNA: TGTGCCAGTAGTATAGGCGGAAGGAAAGAGACCCAGTACTTC. It is translated as CASSIGGRKETQYF.

The chain has TRBV20-1 and TRBJ2-1; TRBD1 might be the D (6 bases). The CDR3 runs 14 residues. Germline CDR1 DFQATT, CDR2 SNEGSKA (reference sequence). CDR3 in DNA: TGCAATACTAGAGAGGTTTGGGGGCACAATGAGCAGTTCTTC. It translates to CNTREVWGHNEQFF.

V gene TRBV5-5 combines with J gene TRBJ2-5, with D perhaps matching TRBD2 (6 bases). Trimming took off 4 bases at V and 2 bases at J, with 12 bases between the two ends. Germline V CDR1 and CDR2: SGHKS, YYEKEE (reference sequence). The CDR3 covers 14 residues. This CDR3 reads CASSVGGVQETQYF. The CDR3 DNA is TGTGCCAGCAGCGTCGGAGGGGTGCAAGAGACCCAGTACTTC.

J is TRBJ2-3 and V is TRBV7-9; D unresolved. The germline V gene encodes CDR1 SEHNR and CDR2 FQNEAQ (reference sequence). This CDR3 comprises 13 residues. V was clipped by 2 bases and J by 8 bases, with 11 bases between them. The CDR3 coding sequence is TGTGCCAGCAGCTTACGCAACATCGCTACGCAGTATTTT. This translates into CASSLRNIATQYF.

V and J are TRBV20-1 and TRBJ2-5; D is unresolved. Germline CDR1 and CDR2: DFQATT and SNEGSKA (reference sequence). Trimming removed 2 bases from V and 1 base from J, with 8 bases in between. The CDR3 length is 13 residues. The CDR3 loop reads CSARNPGQETQYF. The CDR3 DNA reads TGCAGTGCTAGAAACCCGGGCCAAGAGACCCAGTACTTC.

This clonotype was seen repeatedly, ten times or more. V is TRBV5-1 and J is TRBJ1-1, with a possible D match to TRBD1 (6 bases). This CDR3 is 14 amino acids long. Germline lookup yields CDR1 SGHRS and CDR2 YFSETQ. The V and J ends lost 1 base and 2 bases respectively, with 9 bases between them. Here the CDR3 reads CASSLFRGNTEAFF. The CDR3 region has the DNA TGCGCCAGCAGCTTGTTCAGGGGTAACACTGAAGCTTTCTTT.

The DNA for the CDR3 is TGTGCCAGCAGACGGACAGGGAACGAGCAGTACTTC. Protein product: CASRRTGNEQYF. This chain connects TRBV12-3 or TRBV12-4 to TRBJ2-5; TRBD1 aligns across 8 bases. Judging by the DNA end, TRBJ2-7 fits better; the J call may be wrong. The CDR3 runs 12 residues.

The chain employs TRBV12-3 or TRBV12-4 and TRBJ1-4; perhaps TRBD1 as D (5 bases). Trimming took 2 bases from V and 8 from J, leaving 12 bases between them. The CDR3 consists of 14 residues. The CDR3 bases are TGTGCCAGCAGTTTATCCAGATGGGGGGAAAAACTGTTTTTT. Protein product: CASSLSRWGEKLFF.

The chain couples TRBV12-3 or TRBV12-4 to TRBJ1-4, with 7 nucleotides matching TRBD1. V shed 6 bases, J shed 0 bases, and the junction held 4 bases outside the gene matches. This CDR3 contains 15 residues. CDR3 coding DNA: TGTGCCAGCAGCTTTGGGACAGCAACTAATGAAAAACTGTTTTTT. As protein: CASSFGTATNEKLFF.

This clonotype was detected a few times. The chain combines TRBV4-1 with TRBJ2-7; D is perhaps TRBD1 (6 bases). Germline V gives CDR1 MGHRA, CDR2 YSYEKL. The CDR3 extends over 13 amino acids. V was shortened by 5 bases and J by 3 bases, with 11 bases between the two germline ends. The CDR3 is CASSADRYYEQYF. The CDR3 DNA reads TGCGCCAGCAGCGCCGACAGGTACTACGAGCAGTACTTC.